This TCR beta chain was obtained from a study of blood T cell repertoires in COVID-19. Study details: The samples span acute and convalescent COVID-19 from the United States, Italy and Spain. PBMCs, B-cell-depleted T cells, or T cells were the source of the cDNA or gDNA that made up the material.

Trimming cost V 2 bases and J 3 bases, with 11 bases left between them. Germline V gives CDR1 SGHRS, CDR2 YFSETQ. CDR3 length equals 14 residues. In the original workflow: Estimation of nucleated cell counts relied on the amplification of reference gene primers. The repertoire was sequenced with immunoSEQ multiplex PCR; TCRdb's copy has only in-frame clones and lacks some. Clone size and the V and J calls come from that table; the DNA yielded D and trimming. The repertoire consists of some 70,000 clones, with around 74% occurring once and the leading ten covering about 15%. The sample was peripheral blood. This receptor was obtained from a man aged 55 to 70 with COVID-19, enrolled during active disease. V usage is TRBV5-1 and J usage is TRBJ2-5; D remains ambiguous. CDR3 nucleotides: TGCGCCAGCAGCTTTGGCACAGTCGAAGAGACCCAGTACTTC. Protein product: CASSFGTVEETQYF.